The subject of this entry is one TCR beta chain. No antigen is known for it. V trimming: 4 bases; J trimming: 0 bases; junction bases outside the gene matches: 5. The CDR3 extends over 16 amino acids. Germline CDR1 is MNHEY and CDR2 is SMNVEV (reference sequence). These data originate in a study of T cell responses to AZD1222 COVID-19 vaccine. General study findings and limits: Regions 160-218 and 743-854 held dominance among vaccine-associated CD4 TCRs, which spanned spike. Only a handful of AZD1222 recipients tested seropositive at baseline.

Only in-frame clones appear in the TCRdb table, and some are missing; sequencing was by immunoSEQ multiplex PCR. The data show roughly 100,000 clones, with roughly 88% seen just once and 2% to 3% held by the top ten. This TCR was recovered from an adult in good health. The J gene is TRBJ1-3, the V gene TRBV27, with 8 bases identical to TRBD1. Sequenced material: peripheral blood, taken on day 0 of AZD1222 vaccination. CDR3 amino acids: CASSSGTGSSGNTIYF. CDR3 coding DNA: TGTGCCAGCAGTTCCGGGACAGGCAGCTCTGGAAACACCATATATTTT.